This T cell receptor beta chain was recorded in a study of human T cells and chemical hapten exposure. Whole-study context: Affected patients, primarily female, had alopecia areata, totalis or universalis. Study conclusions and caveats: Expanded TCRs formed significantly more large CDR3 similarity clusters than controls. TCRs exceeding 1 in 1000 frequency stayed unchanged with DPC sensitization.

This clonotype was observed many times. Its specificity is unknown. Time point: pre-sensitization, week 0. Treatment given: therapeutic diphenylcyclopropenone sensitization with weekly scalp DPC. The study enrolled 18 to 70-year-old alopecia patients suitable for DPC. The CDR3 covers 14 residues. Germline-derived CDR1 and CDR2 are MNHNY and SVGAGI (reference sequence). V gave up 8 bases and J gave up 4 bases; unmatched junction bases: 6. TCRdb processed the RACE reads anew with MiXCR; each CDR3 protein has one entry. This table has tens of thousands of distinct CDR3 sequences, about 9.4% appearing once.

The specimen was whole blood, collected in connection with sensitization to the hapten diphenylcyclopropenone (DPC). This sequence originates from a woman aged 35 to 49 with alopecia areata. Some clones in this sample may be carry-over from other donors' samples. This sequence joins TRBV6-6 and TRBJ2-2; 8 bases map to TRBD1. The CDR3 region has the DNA TGTGCCAGCCTGGACAGGGTGGGCACCGGGGAGCTGTTTTTT. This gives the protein CASLDRVGTGELFF.